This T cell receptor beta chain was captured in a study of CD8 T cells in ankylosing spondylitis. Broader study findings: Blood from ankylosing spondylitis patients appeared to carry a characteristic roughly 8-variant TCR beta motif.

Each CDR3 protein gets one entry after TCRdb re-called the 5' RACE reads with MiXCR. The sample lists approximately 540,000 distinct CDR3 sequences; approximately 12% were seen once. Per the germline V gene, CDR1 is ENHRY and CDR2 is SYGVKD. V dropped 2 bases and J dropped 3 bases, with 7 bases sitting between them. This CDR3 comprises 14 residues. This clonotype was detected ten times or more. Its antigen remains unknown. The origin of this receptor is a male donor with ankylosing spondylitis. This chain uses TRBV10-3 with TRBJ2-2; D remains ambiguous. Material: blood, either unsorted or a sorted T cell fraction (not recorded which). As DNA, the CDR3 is TGTGCCATCAGTGAGGGCGGCGACACCGGGGAGCTGTTTTTT. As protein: CAISEGGDTGELFF.